These 30 T cell receptor beta chains were all obtained from the same sample, sequenced in a study of blood T cell repertoires in COVID-19. Repertoires were generated with immunoSEQ multiplex PCR, while TCRdb's copy carries only in-frame clones and drops some. The data show about 33,000 clones, almost 85% seen once. Material: peripheral blood. The receptors originated from a man in his sixties with active COVID-19.

The chain uses TRBV21-1 and TRBJ1-2; TRBD1 is taken as the D call from the table, unchecked against the DNA. TRBV21-1 is a pseudogene locus. This CDR3 spans 17 amino acids. The CDR3: CASSSRLGQRLNYGYTF. CDR3 DNA sequence: TGTGCCAGCAGCAGCCGTTTGGGACAGAGACTTAACTATGGCTACACCTTC.

The V gene is TRBV5-6, the J gene TRBJ1-5; 7 bases fit TRBD1. V shed 5 bases, J shed 6 bases, and the junction held 8 bases outside the gene matches. The CDR3 contains 14 residues. Germline V gives CDR1 SGHDT, CDR2 YYEEEE. The CDR3 DNA reads TGTGCCAGCAGTTTGACAGGGAAGGGTCAGCCCCAGCATTTT. As protein: CASSLTGKGQPQHF.

The gene calls are TRBV28 and TRBJ2-7; possible D gene TRBD2, 5 bases. This CDR3 is built from 16 residues. The germline CDR1 and CDR2 sequences are MDHEN and SYDVKM. V was shortened by 2 bases and J by 3 bases, with 17 bases between the two germline ends. In DNA form, the CDR3 reads TGTGCCAGCAGTTTAAAGCCCCAAGGACTGGGCTACGAGCAGTACTTC. Translating it yields CASSLKPQGLGYEQYF.

V is TRBV28 and J is TRBJ2-3; 9 bases line up with TRBD2. The trim removed 5 bases at V and 3 bases at J, leaving 3 bases unmatched. This CDR3 is built from 14 residues. CDR1 and CDR2 (germline): MDHEN, SYDVKM. Here the CDR3 reads CASSGSGRTDTQYF. The CDR3 nucleotides read TGTGCCAGCAGTGGAAGCGGGAGGACAGATACGCAGTATTTT.

V and J are TRBV9 and TRBJ2-5, with 7 bases fitting TRBD2. The CDR3 runs to 16 residues. The ends lost 0 bases at V and 5 bases at J; junction bases unmatched: 10. The germline gives CDR1 SGDLS, CDR2 YYNGEE. CDR3 sequence: CASSVGTGGVRETQYF. The CDR3 bases are TGTGCCAGCAGCGTAGGAACGGGAGGAGTAAGGGAGACCCAGTACTTC.

The chain links TRBV9 to TRBJ2-3, with 12 bases matching TRBD2. J was trimmed by 0 bases and V by 2 bases; bases with no gene match: 4. The CDR3 has 17 amino acids. CDR1 and CDR2 (germline): SGDLS, YYNGEE. The chain's CDR3 is CASSVGLAGPSTDTQYF. CDR3 nucleotides: TGTGCCAGCAGCGTCGGACTAGCGGGACCGAGCACAGATACGCAGTATTTT.

The chain has TRBV28 and TRBJ2-7, with TRBD1 matching 10 bases. The germline V gene has CDR1 MDHEN and CDR2 SYDVKM. V was clipped by 6 bases and J by 2 bases; unmatched bases: 4. This CDR3 spans 14 amino acids. In DNA, the CDR3 is TGTGCCAGCAGCCTAGGACAGGGGGCCTACGAGCAGTACTTC. Translating it yields CASSLGQGAYEQYF.

The chain combines TRBV19 with TRBJ2-7, with TRBD1 matching 11 bases. V shed 4 bases and J 1 base; nucleotides not matched to a gene: 3. From germline, CDR1 is LNHDA and CDR2 SQIVND (reference sequence). The CDR3 has 15 amino acids. The CDR3 coding sequence is TGTGCCAGTAGTAGAGGGACAGGGGGTTCCTACGAGCAGTACTTC. Translating it yields CASSRGTGGSYEQYF.

The chain carries TRBV5-1 and TRBJ2-3; TRBD2 aligns across 9 bases. This CDR3 region has 16 residues. Trimming cost V 3 bases and J 0 bases; bases outside gene matches: 5. The germline gives CDR1 SGHRS, CDR2 YFSETQ. The CDR3 reads CASSSLAGPSTDTQYF. The CDR3 nucleotides read TGCGCCAGCAGCTCACTAGCGGGCCCTAGCACAGATACGCAGTATTTT.

The V and J genes are TRBV6-6 and TRBJ2-5; 9 bases fit TRBD1. J lost 3 bases, V lost 6 bases, and 2 bases had no gene match. The CDR3 length is 13 residues. The germline V gene encodes CDR1 MNHNY and CDR2 SVGAGI (reference sequence). The CDR3 is CASRTGGEETQYF. CDR3 bases: TGTGCCAGCAGGACAGGGGGGGAAGAGACCCAGTACTTC.

This clone was counted a few times. The rearrangement uses TRBV6-5 and TRBJ2-2; possible D gene TRBD2, 6 bases. Germline V gives CDR1 MNHEY, CDR2 SVGAGI. This CDR3 has 14 amino acids. With 4 bases removed from V and 3 bases from J, the gap between germline ends came to 9 bases. CDR3 protein: CASSSRLDTGELFF. The CDR3 nucleotides are TGTGCCAGCAGTTCTAGACTAGACACCGGGGAGCTGTTTTTT.

Only a few counts were recorded for this clone. The rearrangement uses TRBV7-3 and TRBJ2-1; the match to TRBD2 covers 9 bases. Losses at the gene ends were 5 bases for V and 2 bases for J; bases not matched to a gene: 10. In germline, CDR1 is SGHTA, CDR2 FQGTGA. The CDR3 totals 17 residues. CDR3 in DNA: TGTGCCAGCAGCCCGAGATCAGCGGGAGGAACCTACAATGAGCAGTTCTTC. Its translation is CASSPRSAGGTYNEQFF.

The V and J genes are TRBV12-3 or TRBV12-4 and TRBJ1-2; D ambiguous. This CDR3 is 13 amino acids long. Trimming left V 7 bases short and J 7 bases short, with 16 bases between. The CDR3 bases are TGTGCCAGCACGGGTTGGGGAGTCGGTGGCTACACCTTC. This sequence encodes CASTGWGVGGYTF.

The chain carries TRBV19 and TRBJ1-5, with D possibly TRBD1 on 6 matching bases. This CDR3 is built from 19 residues. The germline V gene encodes CDR1 LNHDA and CDR2 SQIVND (reference sequence). Trimming left V 4 bases short and J 12 bases short, with 34 bases between. This CDR3 is CASSKSGAGGLSGTVVQHF. Here the CDR3 DNA reads TGTGCCAGTAGTAAAAGTGGCGCGGGGGGCTTGAGTGGGACGGTGGTCCAGCATTTT.

The table lists this clone with a few counts. The chain couples TRBV14 to TRBJ2-1; TRBD2 aligns across 8 bases. The length of the CDR3 is 16 residues. From germline, CDR1 is SGHDN and CDR2 FVKESK. The V gene end was trimmed by 1 base and the J gene end by 4 bases; junction bases not matched to a gene: 6. CDR3 in DNA: TGTGCCAGCAGCCAAGTGGGAACGGGAGGGTACAATGAGCAGTTCTTC. It is translated as CASSQVGTGGYNEQFF.

The gene calls are TRBV19 and TRBJ2-1; 7 bases are shared with TRBD2. CDR3 length: 16 residues. Germline assignment: CDR1 LNHDA and CDR2 SQIVND (reference sequence). Trimming at V came to 5 bases and at J to 4 bases, leaving 11 bases not matched to a gene. The CDR3 here is CASSLRGSGAYNEQFF. For the CDR3, the DNA is TGTGCCAGTAGTCTCCGAGGGAGCGGGGCATACAATGAGCAGTTCTTC.

The chain is built from TRBV5-1 and TRBJ2-7; D remains unclear. The CDR3 runs to 13 residues. The V and J ends lost 4 bases and 0 bases respectively, with 8 bases between them. CDR1 is SGHRS and CDR2 is YFSETQ in the germline V gene. CDR3 sequence reads: CASSQQSSYEQYF. CDR3 in DNA: TGCGCCAGCAGCCAACAAAGCTCCTACGAGCAGTACTTC. Combining the CDR3 with reference TRBV5-1 and TRBJ2-7 gives the whole variable domain KAGVTQTPRYLIKTRGQQVTLSCSPISGHRSVSWYQQTPGQGLQFLFEYFSETQRNKGNFPGRFSGRQFSNSRSEMNVSTLELGDSALYLCASSQQSSYEQYFGPGTRLTVT.

The rearrangement links TRBV20-1 to TRBJ2-2, with a tentative D call TRBD2 (5 bases). Germline V CDR1 and CDR2: DFQATT, SNEGSKA (reference sequence). There are 11 residues in the CDR3. V was pared by 6 bases and J by 3 bases, with 5 bases between. The CDR3: CSARDTGELFF. The CDR3 nucleotides are TGCAGTGCGAGGGACACCGGGGAGCTGTTTTTT.

The chain couples TRBV7-2 to TRBJ1-1; D is ambiguous. Trimming took 1 base from V and 5 from J, leaving 14 bases between them. CDR3 length equals 15 residues. Germline CDR1 SGHTA, CDR2 FQGNSA. CDR3 loop: CASSLVGGWETEAFF. The CDR3, as DNA: TGTGCCAGCAGCTTAGTGGGAGGGTGGGAGACTGAAGCTTTCTTT. Drawing the rest from reference TRBV7-2 and TRBJ1-1, the complete variable domain is GAGVSQSPSNKVTEKGKDVELRCDPISGHTALYWYRQSLGQGLEFLIYFQGNSAPDKSGLPSDRFSAERTGGSVSTLTIQRTQQEDSAVYLCASSLVGGWETEAFFGQGTRLTVV.

V gene TRBV29-1 combines with J gene TRBJ2-1; 7 nucleotides match TRBD1. Trimming removed 2 bases from V and 14 bases from J; junction bases left unmatched: 3. Germline V gives CDR1 SQVTM, CDR2 ANQGSEA. The CDR3 spans 10 residues. CDR3 nucleotides: TGCAGCGTTGAAACGCAGGGGGAGTTCTTC. Translated: CSVETQGEFF.

This clone was seen a single time. V is TRBV19 and J is TRBJ2-2; 7 nucleotides agree with TRBD2. Germline loops: CDR1 LNHDA, CDR2 SQIVND (reference sequence). This CDR3 has 14 residues. V trimming: 6 bases; J trimming: 5 bases; junction bases outside the gene matches: 6. In nucleotides, the CDR3 is TGTGCCAGTAGGTCGGCGGGAGCTACCGGGGAGCTGTTTTTT. It codes for CASRSAGATGELFF.

The chain recombines TRBV5-1 with TRBJ2-1, with 8 positions matching TRBD2. The CDR3 spans 16 residues. Per the germline V gene, CDR1 is SGHRS and CDR2 is YFSETQ. J gave up 6 bases and V 1 base, and 9 bases lay outside the gene matches. The DNA of the CDR3 is TGCGCCAGCAGCTTGCCCCCGGGGGGGGGTTCCAATGAGCAGTTCTTC. Translating it yields CASSLPPGGGSNEQFF. Drawing the rest from reference TRBV5-1 and TRBJ2-1, the complete variable domain is KAGVTQTPRYLIKTRGQQVTLSCSPISGHRSVSWYQQTPGQGLQFLFEYFSETQRNKGNFPGRFSGRQFSNSRSEMNVSTLELGDSALYLCASSLPPGGGSNEQFFGPGTRLTVL.

This clone was seen more than once but under ten times. V gene TRBV6-5 combines with J gene TRBJ2-7; the match to TRBD2 covers 8 bases. The J segment lost 6 bases and the V segment lost 3 bases, leaving 13 bases of the junction unmatched. The germline gives CDR1 MNHEY, CDR2 SVGAGI. The CDR3 is 16 amino acids. This CDR3 is CASSYQAGATSSEQYF. CDR3 in DNA: TGTGCCAGCAGTTATCAAGCGGGAGCAACGTCGAGCGAGCAGTACTTC.

The CDR3 is CASSLGGGRGYEQYF. The DNA for the CDR3 is TGTGCCAGCAGCTTAGGGGGCGGGAGAGGCTACGAGCAGTACTTC. The chain couples TRBV11-3 to TRBJ2-7; 7 bases are shared with TRBD2. The length of the CDR3 is 15 residues. Germline assignment: CDR1 SGHNT and CDR2 YENEEA. V was pared by 1 base and J by 3 bases, with 6 bases of the junction left unmatched.

The gene calls are TRBV28 and TRBJ2-7; TRBD2 might be the D (6 bases). CDR1 MDHEN and CDR2 SYDVKM come from the germline V gene. This CDR3 has 15 residues. The V gene lost 3 bases and the J gene lost 2 bases, with 14 bases spanning the gap. CDR3 DNA: TGTGCCAGCAGTTTCCGGGGGTGGGGACCCTACGAGCAGTACGTC. It translates to CASSFRGWGPYEQYV.

The genes are TRBV27 and TRBJ2-3, with D perhaps matching TRBD2 (6 bases). Germline V gene lookup returns CDR1 MNHEY and CDR2 SMNVEV (reference sequence). V dropped 6 bases and J dropped 0 bases, with 10 bases sitting between them. The CDR3 extends over 14 amino acids. The CDR3 nucleotides are TGTGCCAGCAGAGCTAGCGCTAGCACAGATACGCAGTATTTT. It translates to CASRASASTDTQYF.

This clone is medium-sized in the sample. V usage is TRBV11-3 and J usage is TRBJ2-2, with D possibly matching TRBD1 (6 bases). CDR3 length: 16 residues. Germline CDR1 SGHNT, CDR2 YENEEA. With 1 base removed from V and 7 bases from J, the gap between germline ends came to 16 bases. The CDR3 DNA follows: TGTGCCAGCAGCTTAGTGAAGGGGAAGGGGGTCGGGGAGCTGTTTTTT. Its protein is CASSLVKGKGVGELFF.

V gene TRBV27 combines with J gene TRBJ2-1, with 8 bases lining up with TRBD2. Looked up from germline, CDR1 is MNHEY and CDR2 is SMNVEV (reference sequence). The V segment lost 0 bases and the J segment 7 bases; nucleotides outside the gene matches: 5. The CDR3 runs 15 residues. The CDR3, as DNA: TGTGCCAGCAGTTTATCAGCGCTAGCGGGTAATGAGCAGTTCTTC. Residues: CASSLSALAGNEQFF.

This clone occurred once. The chain has TRBV6-1 and TRBJ1-1; 8 positions agree with TRBD1. The V gene's germline CDR1 is MNHNS and CDR2 SASEGT. The length of the CDR3 is 16 residues. J gave up 1 base and V 4 bases, and 8 bases lay outside the gene matches. Written as DNA, the CDR3 is TGTGCCAGCAGTGCCCGACAGGGGAAAAAGAACACTGAAGCTTTCTTT. This translates into CASSARQGKKNTEAFF.

V usage is TRBV10-3 and J usage is TRBJ2-1; 9 nucleotides line up with TRBD1. The germline CDR1 and CDR2 sequences are ENHRY and SYGVKD. The CDR3 runs to 15 residues. V lost 5 bases to trimming and J lost 3 bases; unmatched junction nucleotides: 5. The chain's CDR3 is CAISLGQGVYNEQFF. In DNA, the CDR3 is TGTGCCATCAGTTTGGGACAGGGAGTCTACAATGAGCAGTTCTTC.